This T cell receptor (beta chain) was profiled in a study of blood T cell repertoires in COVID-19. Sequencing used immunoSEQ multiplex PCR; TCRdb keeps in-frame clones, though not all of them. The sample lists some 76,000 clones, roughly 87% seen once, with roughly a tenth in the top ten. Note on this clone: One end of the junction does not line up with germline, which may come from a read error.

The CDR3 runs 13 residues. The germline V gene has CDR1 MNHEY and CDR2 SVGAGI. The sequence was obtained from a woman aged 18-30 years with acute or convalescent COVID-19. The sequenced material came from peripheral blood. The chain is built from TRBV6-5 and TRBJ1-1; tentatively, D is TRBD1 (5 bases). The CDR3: CAGREAENTEAFF. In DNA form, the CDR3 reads TGTGCCGGCAGGGAGGCTGAGAACACTGAAGCTTTCTTT.